This is a list of T cell receptor beta chains from one sample in a study of blood T cell repertoires in COVID-19. Libraries were prepared by immunoSEQ multiplex PCR; TCRdb keeps only in-frame clonotypes and omits some of them. This sample has 200,000 to 300,000 clones; around 89% occur once, and the top ten carry about 1.2%. Sequencing was done on a sample of PBMCs or T cells enriched from blood (not recorded which). These receptors came from a woman aged 40 to 55 with acute COVID-19. Each CDR3 is given without its conserved first and last residue.

j_call | v_call | cdr3_aa
TRBJ2-5 | TRBV28 | ASSSTWGGMETQY
TRBJ1-2 | TRBV5-1 | ASSLEVPDRAGGYT
TRBJ1-5 | TRBV10-3 | AISQQGKDQPQH
TRBJ1-5 | TRBV7-8 | ASSLEEVRQGRFKVH
TRBJ2-5 | TRBV10-2 | ASGEETQY
TRBJ1-1 | TRBV7-9 | ASSAPRGMNTEAF
TRBJ2-7 | TRBV19 | ASSKITGTPGTYEQY
TRBJ2-1 | TRBV2 | ASSLRGSLNEQF
TRBJ1-2 | TRBV18 | ASSPSGGLRGNYGYT
TRBJ1-2 | TRBV3-1/TRBV3-2 | ASSQSDKQPGYT
TRBJ1-2 | TRBV7-2 | ASSSAPIHIGYT
TRBJ2-7 | TRBV5-1 | ASSLGGGRGYSYEQY
TRBJ1-2 | TRBV20-1 | SAPPTYGYT
TRBJ2-7 | TRBV5-6 | ASSLVGASLYEQY
TRBJ2-2 | TRBV6-4 | ASSDSPEGTGELF
TRBJ1-1 | TRBV27 | ASSLTGMNTEAF
TRBJ1-2 | TRBV30 | AWSVLEEGQLAGYT
TRBJ2-5 | TRBV19 | ASSITRGSVETQY
TRBJ2-1 | TRBV5-1 | ASSLGQIPYYNEQF
TRBJ2-7 | TRBV27 | ASPTSGRDYEQY
TRBJ1-1 | TRBV10-3 | AISDPTDLNTEAF
TRBJ2-2 | TRBV11-3 | ASSRRLAELF
TRBJ1-2 | TRBV18 | ASSPPDSRTYGYT
TRBJ1-3 | TRBV19 | ASTPRGLSGNTIY
TRBJ2-1 | TRBV19 | ASSGGQGNTEQF
TRBJ2-3 | TRBV7-8 | ASSLRALLAGAGTDTQY
TRBJ1-5 | TRBV28 | ASSFPGNQPQH
TRBJ1-3 | TRBV9 | ASSVGVKLTSGNTIY
TRBJ2-3 | TRBV28 | ASTPLAGAPDTQY
TRBJ1-5 | TRBV30 | AWSSSVNQPQH
TRBJ2-3 | TRBV2 | ATGQDRGTDTQY
TRBJ2-1 | TRBV27 | ASSFSSEAPYNEQF
TRBJ2-5 | TRBV4-1 | ASSLNTGTGSETQY
TRBJ1-6 | TRBV7-3 | ASSRAGDFTNSPLH
TRBJ2-5 | TRBV9 | ASSAMASGRQETQY
TRBJ2-3 | TRBV24-1 | ATSPFLGRASGTDTQY
TRBJ2-1 | TRBV2 | ASSGGFAVYEQF
TRBJ2-2 | TRBV10-3 | AISERETNTGELF
TRBJ1-1 | TRBV9 | ASSVRPSGGGGEAF
TRBJ1-2 | TRBV24-1 | ATSDTGSGGYT
TRBJ2-5 | TRBV4-2 | ASSPGGTDEETQY
TRBJ1-1 | TRBV7-2 | ASSRVQGNTEAF
TRBJ1-6 | TRBV7-2 | ASSSVGAGVLYNSPLH
TRBJ1-4 | TRBV19 | ASSIDRALGEKLF
TRBJ1-1 | TRBV3-1/TRBV3-2 | ASSYWGGRMNTEAF
TRBJ2-2 | TRBV3-1/TRBV3-2 | ASSTLPGQGVPGELF
TRBJ2-4 | TRBV25-1 | ASSELAGGGENIQY
TRBJ1-2 | TRBV19 | ASSIDSYYGYT
TRBJ1-2 | TRBV7-9 | ASSGTEGSNYGYT
TRBJ2-3 | TRBV9 | ASSKGVAFTDTQY
TRBJ1-5 | TRBV12-3/TRBV12-4 | ASSSGGAQPQH
TRBJ1-6 | TRBV9 | ASSAGQGGNSPLH
TRBJ2-5 | TRBV21-1 | ASLIWRRETQY
TRBJ1-5 | TRBV2 | ASSVLGREGNQPQH
TRBJ1-5 | TRBV7-9 | ASSLGVGGQPQH
TRBJ2-1 | TRBV19 | ASSPIGQGAMYNEQF